This paragraph covers one TCR beta chain sequence. This clonotype was detected ten times or more. Its antigen target is currently unknown. No quality values exist for individual bases; no much larger clone is one base distant. This specimen belongs to a study of Graves' ophthalmopathy and Graves' hyperthyroidism (dated by TCRdb to the late 2010s). About the study as a whole: Peripheral blood samples were taken at the time of initial diagnosis, before any treatment was given. An independent validation cohort comprised about 20 hyperthyroidism patients and some 16 patients who later progressed from hyperthyroidism to ophthalmopathy. A discovery set of 100 patients (around 44 ophthalmopathy, around 57 stable hyperthyroidism) was enrolled to explore V-J signatures distinguishing ophthalmopathy from hyperthyroidism. The study used TCR beta repertoire signatures to distinguish Graves' ophthalmopathy from Graves' hyperthyroidism and to predict progression to ophthalmopathy. In total, 135 blood samples were TCR-sequenced: fewer than 50 ophthalmopathy, about 75 hyperthyroidism and roughly 17 hyperthyroidism-to-ophthalmopathy patients. Once sampling was done, hyperthyroidism patients were given methimazole at a starting dose of 30 mg daily, while ophthalmopathy patients were given high-dose intravenous methylprednisolone. In roughly six hyperthyroidism patients, T-cell repertoires of thyroid tissue and blood were compared.

Trimming accounts for 6 bases at V and 5 bases at J, while the number of junction bases matched to no gene is 7. Taken from cysteine to phenylalanine, the CDR3 has 14 residues. This entry keeps only the CDR3 DNA: 42 bases, framed from base 1. Overall study outcomes, separate from this receptor: In validation, the model predicted ophthalmopathy progression with about 71% sensitivity and about 77% specificity; some 13 predicted patients were CT-confirmed with GO in a median of approximately six months. Most expanded thyroid clonotypes with a frequency above 0.001 also appeared in blood, which suggests that blood repertoires may reflect the immune response in the thyroid. Sample size was not statistically predetermined, and group allocation was not concealed from the investigators. In cross-validation, the 13-signature model distinguished ophthalmopathy from stable hyperthyroidism with almost 90% sensitivity and just under 84% specificity, and in the test set the corresponding values were 80% and 75%.

For repertoire sequencing, the TCR beta CDR3 regions were amplified from RNA transcripts. A first-round RT-PCR used HTBI primers with the Qiagen OneStep RT-PCR kit, followed by a second-round multiplex PCR, size selection and purification. Libraries were sequenced on an Illumina HiSeq2000 using paired-end 100 bp reads. The paper's processing steps were these. SOAPnuke was used to process the reads, removing any read that contained adapters or uncalled bases, had a mean Phred below 15, or lacked an exact match to the constant primer or identifier. COPE v1.2.5 was used to merge the high-quality paired reads. Each unique nucleotide sequence was treated as a clonotype, and MiTCR v1.1 was used to align the clonotypes to the IMGT TRB V, D and J references. The analysis was limited to V-J combinations with a frequency above 0.0001, which together covered around 99% of the repertoires. A TCR clonal expansion and chaos score per V-J combination was defined as the ratio of F50 clonal expansion to chaos observed in the TCRdist matrix. Welch's t-statistics and random forest were used to narrow the features down to 13 V-J combinations, which were then fed into a naive Bayes classifier. Thyroid-blood repertoire similarity was quantified with the Morisita-Horn index. TCRdb handled the public reads itself, with Q25 trimming in fastp and clone calling in MiXCR, and kept productive beta chains. Duplicate CDR3 protein sequences are folded into a single record with the most common DNA and genes. What appears here as the V and J calls and clone size reflects TCRdb's work, not the paper's. This sample is represented by about 700,000 distinct CDR3 sequences; under 50% of them were singletons. Around 3.3% of the sample rests with the top ten.

The ophthalmopathy patients had moderately to severely active disease, with a Clinical Activity Score of 3 or higher, a NOSPECS grade of 4 or higher, and a disease duration of less than 3 months. Patients were excluded if they had other autoimmune diseases, uncontrolled infections, pregnancy or lactation. Diagnosis was based on clinical symptoms, serum thyroxine, TRAb, thyroid ultrasound and orbital computed tomography. Ficoll-Paque density gradient centrifugation was used to isolate PBMCs from around 9.1 ml of fresh peripheral blood. Total RNA was extracted with Trizol reagent and quality-checked on an Agilent 2100 Bioanalyzer.

This receptor was obtained from an adult man with Graves' ophthalmopathy. The sequencing input was peripheral blood. The chain is made from TRBV12-3 or TRBV12-4 and TRBJ1-5; 7 central bases correspond to TRBD1. The CDR3 amino acid sequence is: CASRTQGIDQPQHF. The DNA is as follows: TGTGCCAGCAGGACACAGGGGATCGATCAGCCCCAGCATTTT.